These 25 T cell receptor beta chains were all obtained from the same sample, sequenced in a study of blood T cell repertoires in COVID-19. The repertoire was sequenced with immunoSEQ multiplex PCR; TCRdb's copy has only in-frame clones and lacks some. The sample has over 100,000 clones, roughly 84% seen once; the top ten hold 3.5% to 4%. The sample consisted of PBMCs or T cells enriched from blood (not recorded which). These receptors were taken from a woman in her 30s who had recovered from COVID-19.

This chain connects TRBV7-9 to TRBJ1-2; TRBD1 agrees at 8 bases. The CDR3 runs to 19 residues. The V gene end was trimmed by 2 bases and the J gene end by 0 bases; junction bases not matched to a gene: 14. Germline-derived CDR1 and CDR2 are SEHNR and FQNEAQ (reference sequence). CDR3 sequence (DNA): TGTGCCAGCAGCTTAAACCCGGGACAGGAAAGGGGAGCTAACTATGGCTACACCTTC. It is translated as CASSLNPGQERGANYGYTF.

The chain employs TRBV23-1 and TRBJ2-5; 9 bases match TRBD1. TRBV23-1 is labeled an ORF, and its function is uncertain. Unmatched junction bases numbered 2, after V lost 3 bases and J lost 3 bases. This CDR3 is built from 14 residues. In DNA form, the CDR3 reads TGCGCCAGCAGTCATGGGACAGGGAAAGAGACCCAGTACTTC. It codes for CASSHGTGKETQYF.

V and J are TRBV19 and TRBJ1-5, with D possibly TRBD1 on 5 matching bases. This CDR3 spans 15 amino acids. Germline V gene sequence: CDR1 LNHDA, CDR2 SQIVND (reference sequence). V was pared by 3 bases and J by 2 bases, with 11 bases between. CDR3 sequence: CASSMQGMGNQPQHF. In DNA, the CDR3 is TGTGCCAGTAGTATGCAGGGTATGGGCAATCAGCCCCAGCATTTT. Full variable domain (outside the CDR3, taken from reference TRBV19 and TRBJ1-5): DGGITQSPKYLFRKEGQNVTLSCEQNLNHDAMYWYRQDPGQGLRLIYYSQIVNDFQKGDIAEGYSVSREKKESFPLTVTSAQKNPTAFYLCASSMQGMGNQPQHFGDGTRLSIL.

The chain links TRBV30 to TRBJ2-1; 12 bases align to TRBD2. Trimming took 0 bases from V and 8 from J; bases not matched to a gene: 2. The CDR3 sequence is 14 residues long. CDR1 is GTSNPN, CDR2 SVGIG, per germline (reference sequence). The chain's CDR3 is CAWSVRLAGDEQFF. Here the CDR3 DNA reads TGTGCCTGGAGTGTACGACTAGCGGGAGATGAGCAGTTCTTC.

The chain has TRBV19 and TRBJ2-7; 9 bases are a match to TRBD1. The CDR3 runs to 15 residues. V lost 1 base, J lost 1 base, and 2 bases stayed unmatched. CDR1 and CDR2 from the germline V gene are LNHDA and SQIVND (reference sequence). The CDR3 nucleotides are TGTGCCAGTAGTATAGGAGGGACAGGGTCCTACGAGCAGTACTTC. As protein: CASSIGGTGSYEQYF.

This rearrangement joins TRBV24-1 to TRBJ2-7; D is unclear. Germline assignment: CDR1 KGHDR and CDR2 SFDVKD. Trimming removed 7 bases from V and 3 bases from J, with 15 bases in between. CDR3 length: 14 residues. In nucleotides, the CDR3 is TGTGCCACCAGCGCCACCCCAGCGTACTACGAGCAGTACTTC. Residues: CATSATPAYYEQYF.

The gene calls are TRBV4-1 and TRBJ2-7, with 8 bases identical to TRBD2. V gave up 0 bases and J gave up 4 bases; unmatched junction bases: 14. CDR1 is MGHRA, CDR2 YSYEKL, per germline. The CDR3 consists of 18 residues. CDR3 residues: CASSQDAAGGGSSYEQYF. As DNA, the CDR3 is TGCGCCAGCAGCCAAGACGCCGCGGGGGGCGGGAGTTCTTACGAGCAGTACTTC.

This chain connects TRBV7-9 to TRBJ1-1, with D perhaps matching TRBD1 (5 bases). The V end was cut by 5 bases, the J end by 5 bases, with 18 bases between. Germline V gene sequence: CDR1 SEHNR, CDR2 FQNEAQ (reference sequence). The CDR3 covers 15 residues. The CDR3 reads CASSPVRGSKTEAFF. DNA for the CDR3: TGTGCCAGCAGCCCAGTACGGGGGTCAAAGACTGAAGCTTTCTTT.

This rearrangement joins TRBV6-5 to TRBJ2-7; TRBD2 is a possible D gene (5 bases). There are 11 residues in the CDR3. V lost 8 bases, J lost 5 bases, and 10 bases lay in between. Germline assignment: CDR1 MNHEY and CDR2 SVGAGI. The CDR3, as DNA: TGTGCCAGCCACTTGAGGGACGAGCAGTACTTC. Its translation: CASHLRDEQYF.

The gene calls are TRBV5-1 and TRBJ1-3, with D uncertain. CDR1 is SGHRS and CDR2 is YFSETQ in the germline V gene. The germline V and J ends were trimmed by 4 bases and 2 bases, with 10 bases remaining between them. The CDR3 spans 14 residues. The CDR3, as DNA: TGCGCCAGCAGCCCGTACCCGGCTGGAAACACCATATATTTT. As protein: CASSPYPAGNTIYF.

The genes are TRBV3-1 (or the pseudogene TRBV3-2) and TRBJ1-6; D call uncertain. V shed 4 bases and J shed 4 bases, with 8 bases lying between them. This CDR3 has 14 residues. Per the germline V gene, CDR1 is LGHDT and CDR2 is YNNKEL (reference sequence). The CDR3 region is CASSPTDYNSPLHF. Here the CDR3 DNA reads TGTGCCAGCAGCCCCACTGATTATAATTCACCCCTCCACTTT.

The chain couples TRBV11-2 to TRBJ2-5, with 7 bases matching TRBD1. Germline V gives CDR1 SGHAT, CDR2 FQNNGV. The CDR3 runs 15 residues. After removal of 4 bases from V and 1 base from J, the junction contained 6 bases not matched to a gene. CDR3 sequence: CASSSLKGAQETQYF. The CDR3 DNA follows: TGTGCCAGCAGCTCCTTGAAGGGGGCCCAAGAGACCCAGTACTTC.

This chain joins TRBV5-4 and TRBJ2-1, with a weak D call TRBD2 (6 bases). The CDR3 totals 17 residues. From germline, CDR1 is SGHNT and CDR2 YYREEE (reference sequence). V was trimmed by 6 bases and J by 0 bases, leaving 19 bases between them. CDR3 loop: CASTRPGETSSYNEQFF. The DNA of the CDR3 is TGTGCCAGCACACGCCCGGGGGAAACAAGCTCCTACAATGAGCAGTTCTTC. Combining the CDR3 with reference TRBV5-4 and TRBJ2-1 gives the whole variable domain ETGVTQSPTHLIKTRGQQVTLRCSSQSGHNTVSWYQQALGQGPQFIFQYYREEENGRGNFPPRFSGLQFPNYSSELNVNALELDDSALYLCASTRPGETSSYNEQFFGPGTRLTVL.

The rearrangement joins TRBV4-2 to TRBJ2-7; 7 bases agree with TRBD2. There are 15 residues in the CDR3. Unmatched junction bases numbered 5, after V lost 0 bases and J lost 3 bases. Germline-derived CDR1 and CDR2 are LGHNA and YNFKEQ. DNA of the CDR3: TGTGCCAGCAGCCAAGAAAGGGAGGGCCACTACGAGCAGTACTTC. It codes for CASSQEREGHYEQYF.

This chain uses TRBV4-3 with TRBJ1-5; no definite D call. The V gene's germline CDR1 is LGHNA and CDR2 YSLEER. V lost 8 bases and J lost 3, with 14 bases in between. The CDR3 is 14 amino acids. This CDR3 reads CASSTGRDNQPQHF. The CDR3 region has the DNA TGCGCCAGCTCTACTGGACGGGACAATCAGCCCCAGCATTTT.

This clone was found once. Other DNA sequences in the sample encode the same CDR3. The CDR3 loop reads CASSQELQGIYGYTF. The CDR3 DNA reads TGCGCCAGCAGCCAAGAGCTCCAGGGGATCTATGGCTACACCTTC. This chain connects TRBV4-3 to TRBJ1-2; maybe TRBD1 (6 bases). Germline V gives CDR1 LGHNA, CDR2 YSLEER. V shed 0 bases and J shed 4 bases, with 12 bases lying between them. This CDR3 contains 15 residues.

This clone was counted only a few times. The chain links TRBV5-1 to TRBJ1-6; D not certain. The CDR3 consists of 15 residues. The germline V gene has CDR1 SGHRS and CDR2 YFSETQ. V dropped 0 bases and J dropped 3 bases, with 7 bases sitting between them. The CDR3 reads CASSLVGVYNSPLHF. DNA of the CDR3: TGCGCCAGCAGCTTGGTCGGGGTCTATAATTCACCCCTCCACTTT.

The rearrangement joins TRBV29-1 to TRBJ2-5; TRBD2 agrees at 7 bases. There are 14 residues in the CDR3. The germline gives CDR1 SQVTM, CDR2 ANQGSEA. V was clipped by 4 bases and J by 4 bases; unmatched bases: 9. This CDR3 is CSVGVASGGETQYF. Written as DNA, the CDR3 is TGCAGCGTTGGAGTAGCTAGCGGCGGAGAGACCCAGTACTTC.

The CDR3 here is CASSYSATKYNEQFF. Here the CDR3 DNA reads TGTGCCAGCAGTTACTCGGCCACAAAGTACAATGAGCAGTTCTTC. The chain joins TRBV6-5 to TRBJ2-1, with D uncertain. V dropped 0 bases and J dropped 4 bases, with 10 bases sitting between them. This CDR3 is built from 15 residues. Germline loops: CDR1 MNHEY, CDR2 SVGAGI.

The chain combines TRBV18 with TRBJ1-3; no firm D call. CDR3 size: 11 residues. Germline V CDR1 and CDR2: KGHSH, LQKENI. The V gene lost 3 bases and the J gene lost 8 bases, with 5 bases spanning the gap. CDR3: CASSPGDTIYF. For the CDR3, the DNA is TGTGCCAGCTCACCCGGGGACACCATATATTTT.

This chain connects TRBV4-3 to TRBJ2-7, with 7 bases matching TRBD1. The germline gives CDR1 LGHNA, CDR2 YSLEER. The CDR3 has 13 amino acids. V shed 0 bases, J shed 9 bases, and the junction held 5 bases outside the gene matches. CDR3 region: CASSQDESGGQYF. The CDR3 DNA reads as TGCGCCAGCAGCCAAGATGAATCAGGGGGGCAGTACTTC.

The chain joins TRBV19 to TRBJ2-1, with no clear D. The CDR3 consists of 13 residues. Germline CDR1 is LNHDA and CDR2 is SQIVND (reference sequence). Between the trimmed V and J ends, which lost 2 bases and 3 bases, there was a span of 5 bases. CDR3 DNA: TGTGCCAGTAGTATAACTCTCTACAATGAGCAGTTCTTC. Encoded protein: CASSITLYNEQFF. Variable domain in full (rest from reference TRBV19 and TRBJ2-1): DGGITQSPKYLFRKEGQNVTLSCEQNLNHDAMYWYRQDPGQGLRLIYYSQIVNDFQKGDIAEGYSVSREKKESFPLTVTSAQKNPTAFYLCASSITLYNEQFFGPGTRLTVL.

V usage is TRBV5-1 and J usage is TRBJ1-1; no definite D call. CDR3 length equals 13 residues. The V gene's germline CDR1 is SGHRS and CDR2 YFSETQ. V lost 0 bases, J lost 3 bases, and 6 bases lay in between. In DNA form, the CDR3 reads TGCGCCAGCAGCTTGGTTAGAGACACTGAAGCTTTCTTT. Translating gives CASSLVRDTEAFF. Drawing the rest from reference TRBV5-1 and TRBJ1-1, the complete variable domain is KAGVTQTPRYLIKTRGQQVTLSCSPISGHRSVSWYQQTPGQGLQFLFEYFSETQRNKGNFPGRFSGRQFSNSRSEMNVSTLELGDSALYLCASSLVRDTEAFFGQGTRLTVV.

This clone was observed a single time. The chain uses TRBV7-9 and TRBJ2-3, with 10 nucleotides matching TRBD1. J lost 2 bases, V lost 5 bases, and 10 bases had no gene match. Germline V CDR1 and CDR2: SEHNR, FQNEAQ (reference sequence). CDR3 length: 17 amino acids. The CDR3 nucleotides read TGTGCCAGCAGCGCCCCTACGGGACAGGGGTCCACAGATACGCAGTATTTT. It translates to CASSAPTGQGSTDTQYF. Full variable domain (remainder filled in from reference TRBV7-9 and TRBJ2-3): DTGVSQNPRHKITKRGQNVTFRCDPISEHNRLYWYRQTLGQGPEFLTYFQNEAQLEKSRLLSDRFSAERPKGSFSTLEIQRTEQGDSAMYLCASSAPTGQGSTDTQYFGPGTRLTVL.

The chain has TRBV7-2 and TRBJ2-1; a possible D gene is TRBD2 (7 bases). The germline V and J ends were trimmed by 2 bases and 2 bases, with 16 bases remaining between them. Germline CDR1 SGHTA, CDR2 FQGNSA. This CDR3 region has 17 residues. In nucleotides, the CDR3 is TGTGCCAGCAGCTTACTCAGGGGAGGGAGGGCCTACAATGAGCAGTTCTTC. Translation: CASSLLRGGRAYNEQFF.